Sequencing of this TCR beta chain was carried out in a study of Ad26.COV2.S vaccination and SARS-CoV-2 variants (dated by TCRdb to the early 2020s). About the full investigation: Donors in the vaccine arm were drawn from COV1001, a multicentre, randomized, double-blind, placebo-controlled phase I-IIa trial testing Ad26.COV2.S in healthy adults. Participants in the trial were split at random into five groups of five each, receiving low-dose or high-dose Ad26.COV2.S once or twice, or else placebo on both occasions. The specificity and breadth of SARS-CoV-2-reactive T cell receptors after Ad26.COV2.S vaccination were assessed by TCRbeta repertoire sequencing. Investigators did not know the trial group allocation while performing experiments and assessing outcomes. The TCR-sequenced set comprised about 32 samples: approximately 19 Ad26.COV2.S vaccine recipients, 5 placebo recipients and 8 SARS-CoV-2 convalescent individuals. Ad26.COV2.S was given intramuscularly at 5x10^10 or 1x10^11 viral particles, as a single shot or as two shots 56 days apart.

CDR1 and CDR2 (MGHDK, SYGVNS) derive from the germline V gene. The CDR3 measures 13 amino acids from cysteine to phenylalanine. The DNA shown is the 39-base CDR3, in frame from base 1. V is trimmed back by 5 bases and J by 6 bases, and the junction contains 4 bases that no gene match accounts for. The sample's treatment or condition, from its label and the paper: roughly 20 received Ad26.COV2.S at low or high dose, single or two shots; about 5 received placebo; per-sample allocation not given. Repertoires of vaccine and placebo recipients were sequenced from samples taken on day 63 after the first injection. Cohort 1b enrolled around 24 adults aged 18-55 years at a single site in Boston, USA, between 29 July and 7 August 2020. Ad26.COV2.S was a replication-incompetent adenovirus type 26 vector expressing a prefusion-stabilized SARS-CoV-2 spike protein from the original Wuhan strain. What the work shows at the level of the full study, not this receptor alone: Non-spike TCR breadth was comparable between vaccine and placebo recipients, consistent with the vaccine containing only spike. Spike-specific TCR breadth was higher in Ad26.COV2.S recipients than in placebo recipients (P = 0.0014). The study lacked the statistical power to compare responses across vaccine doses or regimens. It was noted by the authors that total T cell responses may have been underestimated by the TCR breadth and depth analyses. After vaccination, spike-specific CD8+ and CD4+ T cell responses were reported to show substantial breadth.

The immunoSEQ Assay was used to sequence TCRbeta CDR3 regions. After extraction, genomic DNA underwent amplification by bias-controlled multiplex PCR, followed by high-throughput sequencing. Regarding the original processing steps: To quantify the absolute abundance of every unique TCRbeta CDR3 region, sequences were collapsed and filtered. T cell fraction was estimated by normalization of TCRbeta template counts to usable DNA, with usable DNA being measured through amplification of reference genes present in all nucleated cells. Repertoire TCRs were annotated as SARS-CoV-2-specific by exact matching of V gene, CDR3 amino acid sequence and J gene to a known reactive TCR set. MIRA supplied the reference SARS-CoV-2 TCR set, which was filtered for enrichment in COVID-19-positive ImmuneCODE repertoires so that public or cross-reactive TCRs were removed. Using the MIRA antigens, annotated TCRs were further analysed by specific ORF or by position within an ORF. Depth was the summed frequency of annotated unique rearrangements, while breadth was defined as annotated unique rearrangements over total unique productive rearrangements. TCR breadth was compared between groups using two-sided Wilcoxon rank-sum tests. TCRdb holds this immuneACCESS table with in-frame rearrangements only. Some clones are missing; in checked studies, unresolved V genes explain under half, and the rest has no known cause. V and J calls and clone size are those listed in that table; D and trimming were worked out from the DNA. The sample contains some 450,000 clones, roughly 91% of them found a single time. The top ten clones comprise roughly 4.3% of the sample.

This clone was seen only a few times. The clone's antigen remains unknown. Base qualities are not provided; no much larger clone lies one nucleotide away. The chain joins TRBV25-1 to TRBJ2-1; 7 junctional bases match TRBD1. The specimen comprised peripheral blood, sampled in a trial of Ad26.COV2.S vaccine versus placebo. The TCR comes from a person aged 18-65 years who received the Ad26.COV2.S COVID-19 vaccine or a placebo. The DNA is TGTGCCAGCAGTCGAAGACAGGGCAATGAGCAGTTCTTC. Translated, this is CASSRRQGNEQFF.